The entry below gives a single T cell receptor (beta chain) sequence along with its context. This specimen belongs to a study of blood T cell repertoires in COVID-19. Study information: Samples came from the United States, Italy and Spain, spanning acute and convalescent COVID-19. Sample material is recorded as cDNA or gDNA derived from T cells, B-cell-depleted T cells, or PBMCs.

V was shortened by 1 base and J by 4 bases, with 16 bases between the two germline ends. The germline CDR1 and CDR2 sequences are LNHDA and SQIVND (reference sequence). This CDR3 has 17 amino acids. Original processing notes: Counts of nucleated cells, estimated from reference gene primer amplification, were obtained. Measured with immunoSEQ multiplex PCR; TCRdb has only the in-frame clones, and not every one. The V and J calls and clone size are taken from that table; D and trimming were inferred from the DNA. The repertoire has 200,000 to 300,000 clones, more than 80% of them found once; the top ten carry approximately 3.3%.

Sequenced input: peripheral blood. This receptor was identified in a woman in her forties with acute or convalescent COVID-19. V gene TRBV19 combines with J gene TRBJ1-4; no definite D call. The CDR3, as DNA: TGTGCCAGTAGTATAGGCCCCGCCTTACAGCTTAATGAAAAACTGTTTTTT. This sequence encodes CASSIGPALQLNEKLFF.